Below, one T cell receptor beta chain is given with its context. TCR beta from blood CD8+ and CD4+ T cells was sequenced. Controls were age- and sex-matched healthy donors. It was negative isolation that provided the CD8+ and CD4+ T cells, whereas TEMRA cells were enriched by FACS. The data were taken from a study of CD8 T cells in Susac syndrome. When the RNA was reverse transcribed, random hexamers were used with an input of roughly 0.5 to 1 ug. Across 54 Vbeta and 13 Jbeta, immunoSEQ multiplex PCR amplified TCR beta CDR3. Each CDR3 protein gets one entry after TCRdb re-called the immunoSEQ multiplex PCR reads with MiXCR. The table shows tens of thousands of distinct CDR3 sequences, with around 94% occurring only once. The sequencing sample was made of CD8+ T cells from PBMCs. This clonotype was sampled from a human donor in good health.

The CDR3 sequence: CASSGTFYTF. The CDR3 DNA is TGTGCCAGTAGTGGGACCTTCTACACCTTC. The chain couples TRBV19 to TRBJ1-2, with D perhaps matching TRBD1 (5 bases). This CDR3 spans 10 amino acids. Per germline, CDR1 LNHDA and CDR2 SQIVND (reference sequence). Trimming left V 5 bases short and J 10 bases short, with 8 bases between.